This entry describes one TCR beta chain. The antigen this receptor binds is unknown. The sample holds no much larger clone one base away, and base qualities are not on file. Patients with a history of autoimmune disease or receiving systemic immunosuppression were excluded from the trial. Peripheral blood for TCR sequencing was drawn from every dose cohort at baseline, at cycle 4 day 1 and at cycle 7 day 1. The samples were taken from a phase I, first-in-human, multicenter, open-label dose-escalation trial of ivuxolimab. Adults with locally advanced or metastatic head and neck squamous cell, hepatocellular, melanoma or renal cell carcinoma were enrolled in the trial. Before TCR sequencing, CD4+ and CD8+ T cells were separately sorted from peripheral blood. Counted from cysteine to phenylalanine, this CDR3 has 14 amino acids. The entry retains the CDR3 DNA only, 42 bases that are in frame from base 1. CDR1 and CDR2, looked up from the germline V gene (reference sequence), are GTSNPN and SVGIG. The V and J ends are trimmed by 4 bases and 0 bases, leaving 9 bases between them.

The sample belongs to a study of OX40 agonist ivuxolimab in advanced cancers. Notes on the research overall: Ivuxolimab was a fully human IgG2 agonistic monoclonal antibody targeting the costimulatory receptor OX40 (CD134). The dose-escalation cohort was around 83% male with a mean age of 60 years, ranging from about 23 to 85. Intravenous ivuxolimab was administered to patients every 2 weeks at six dose levels: 0.01, 0.1, 0.3, 1.5, 3 and 10 mg/kg. The point of sequencing TCRbeta in the periphery was to test whether ivuxolimab changed TCR sequence diversity and drove clonal T-cell expansion. Among the roughly 52 dose-escalation patients, about 20 had hepatocellular carcinoma, approximately 15 melanoma, 9 renal cell carcinoma and 9 head and neck cancer. Prior anti-PD-1, anti-PD-L1 or anti-CTLA-4 therapy was permitted, and 30% to 50% of dose-escalation patients had received checkpoint inhibitors. The paper describes the monotherapy dose-escalation part (N ≈ 51 patients) of the phase I trial of ivuxolimab. Three dose-escalation patients achieved partial responses, one with hepatocellular carcinoma and two with cutaneous melanoma.

Overall study results and their limits: After ivuxolimab, CD8+ T cells had more expanded clones than CD4+ T cells on average. Low levels of normalized T-cell clonal expansion were also shown by some nonresponding patients. Clonal expansion of both CD4+ and CD8+ blood T cells was observed from baseline to week 6 at doses 0.1 to 3.0 mg/kg. Which antigens the clonally expanded peripheral T cells were specific for was not determined. In partial responders in the 0.1-3.0 mg/kg groups, normalized peripheral clonal expansion was found to be among the lowest, especially among CD8+ T cells.

For sequencing of the TCRbeta CDR3 region, genomic DNA was extracted from the sorted cells. TCRbeta CDR3 regions were sequenced using the immunoSEQ Assay. The source is immuneACCESS, and TCRdb retained only in-frame sequences with V and J called. Part of the clones is not carried over; for the studies checked, unresolved V genes explain less than half of this, and the remainder is unexplained. For this sample the table gives fewer than 65,000 clones, of which 80% to 95% were detected only once. The top ten hold 18% of the sample. The chain uses TRBV30 and TRBJ2-2, with TRBD2 perhaps the D gene, on 5 matching bases. The sample here was CD4+ or CD8+ T cells sorted from blood, taken in a trial of the OX40 agonist ivuxolimab. The receptor was derived from an adult with an advanced solid tumor such as melanoma, head and neck, liver or kidney cancer. The CDR3 is CAWTRGTNTGELFF. The nucleotide sequence reads as follows: TGTGCCTGGACCCGGGGAACGAACACCGGGGAGCTGTTTTTT. Beyond the CDR3, the reference TRBV30 and TRBJ2-2 genes provide the residues; the full variable domain reads: SQTIHQWPATLVQPVGSPLSLECTVEGTSNPNLYWYRQAAGRGLQLLFYSVGIGQISSEVPQNLSASRPQDRQFILSSKKLLLSDSGFYLCAWTRGTNTGELFFGEGSRLTVL.